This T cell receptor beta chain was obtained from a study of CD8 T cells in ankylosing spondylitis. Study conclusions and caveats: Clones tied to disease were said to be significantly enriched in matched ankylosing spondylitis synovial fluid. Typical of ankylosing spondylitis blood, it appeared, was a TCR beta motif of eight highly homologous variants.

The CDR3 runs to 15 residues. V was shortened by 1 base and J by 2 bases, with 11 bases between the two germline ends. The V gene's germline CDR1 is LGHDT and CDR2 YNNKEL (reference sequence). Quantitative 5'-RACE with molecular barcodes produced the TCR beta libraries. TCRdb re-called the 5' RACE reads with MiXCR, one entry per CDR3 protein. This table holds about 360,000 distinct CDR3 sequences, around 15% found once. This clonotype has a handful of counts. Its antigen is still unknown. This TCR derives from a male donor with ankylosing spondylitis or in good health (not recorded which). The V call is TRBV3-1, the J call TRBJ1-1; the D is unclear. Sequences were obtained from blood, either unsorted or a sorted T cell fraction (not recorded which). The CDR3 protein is CASSQALTVNTEAFF. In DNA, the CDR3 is TGTGCCAGCAGCCAAGCGCTCACAGTTAACACTGAAGCTTTCTTT.